Detailed here is one TCR beta chain. Its binding antigen is unknown. No per-base quality is available; no much larger clone lies one base away. TCRbeta CDR3 regions were amplified from genomic DNA using the immunoSEQ Assay, a bias-controlled multiplex PCR. The source study handled its data this way. Nucleated cell counts per sample were estimated from amplification of reference gene primers within the assay. Sequence reads were collapsed and filtered to measure the absolute abundance of every unique TCRbeta CDR3 rearrangement. For each sample, productive Simpson clonality was calculated as the square root of Simpson's diversity index across productive rearrangements. What TCRdb holds here is the immuneACCESS table cut down to in-frame rearrangements. Part of the clones is not present; checked against another copy, under half of the missing clones reflect an unresolved V gene, and the others are unexplained. The DNA gave D and trimming, while V, J and clone size come from that table. Recorded for this sample are about 200,000 clones; around 80% of them occurred a single time. Clones ranked in the top ten supply roughly 5% of the sample.

Whole blood was collected in K2EDTA tubes by collaborating institutions according to the institutions' own protocols. For TCRbeta analysis, collaborators shipped samples in one of three forms: frozen whole blood, isolated PBMCs, or DNA extracted from either of those sample types. The CDR3, cysteine through phenylalanine, is 15 amino acids long. The sequence is cut down to CDR3 DNA, 45 bases in frame from base 1. The germline V end is reduced by 2 bases and the J end by 5 bases; junction bases left unmatched: 7. CDR1 MNHEY and CDR2 SMNVEV were looked up in the germline V gene (reference sequence). The data are from a study of blood T cell repertoires in COVID-19 (dated by TCRdb to about 2020). Context from the whole study: Collaborator samples came from the United States, Italy and Spain and covered acute and convalescent phases of COVID-19. A freely available public database, intended as a resource for researchers studying the immune response to SARS-CoV-2, is where the repertoires were released. Nearly every sample came with metadata listing a de-identified subject ID, COVID-19 status, age in years and sex. Where HLA class I and class II types were available, the types were taken from metadata supplied by the sample provider, not from assay-based typing. The prospective study material was composed of cDNA or gDNA derived from T cells, B-cell-depleted T cells, or PBMCs. The samples were drawn from the first 160 participants of the ongoing ImmuneRACE study and from 1,254 subjects provided by 6 global collaborators. Deeply sampled blood TCRbeta repertoires from subjects exposed to, actively infected with, or recovered from COVID-19 were included in the dataset. The paper's findings and limits, for the study overall: The amount of clinical and demographic metadata varied by source and participant and was provided uncurated.

The sample comprised peripheral blood. The receptor comes from a human donor in a cohort sampled during active COVID-19. This chain is built from TRBV27 and TRBJ2-3; 7 bases in between match TRBD2. The nucleotides read TGTGCCAGCAGTTTAGGGGGGAGGGCGGGAGATACGCAGTATTTT. It specifies CASSLGGRAGDTQYF.